One sample yielded the 24 T cell receptor beta chains listed below, sequenced in a study of post-analysis software for immune sequencing data. Regarding the study as a whole: Elevated frequency relative to controls characterized about 5 TRBV segments in patients, TRBV5-6, TRBV5-1 and TRBV20-1 among them.

Their antigen targets remain unknown. Unique molecular identifiers tagged the TCR beta cDNA libraries. TCRdb passed the PCR reads through MiXCR, listing each CDR3 protein once. The sample consists of under 900,000 distinct CDR3 sequences, roughly 58% of them appearing once. The sequenced sample was blood. Receptors originate from a girl between 10 and 17 years old with multiple sclerosis.

The rearrangement uses TRBV9 and TRBJ2-7, with 12 bases matching TRBD2. The J call is doubtful: the DNA matches TRBJ2-5 better. Germline V gene sequence: CDR1 SGDLS, CDR2 YYNGEE. The CDR3 has 17 amino acids. CDR3 loop: CASSALPSTSGGETQYF. The CDR3 bases are TGTGCCAGCAGCGCTCTCCCCTCGACTAGCGGGGGAGAGACCCAGTACTTC.

Remarks on this clonotype: One end of the junction fails to match germline, which may point to a read error. The chain couples TRBV10-3 to TRBJ2-3; D is possibly TRBD1 or TRBD2 (6 bases each). CDR1 is ENHRY and CDR2 is SYGVKD in the germline V gene. This CDR3 is built from 17 residues. The CDR3 is CAVSGVIRGEITDTQYF. CDR3 nucleotide sequence: TGTGCCGTCAGTGGGGTAATTAGGGGGGAGATCACAGATACGCAGTATTTT.

The chain employs TRBV18 and TRBJ2-5, with 7 bases fitting TRBD1. Germline lookup yields CDR1 KGHSH and CDR2 LQKENI. The CDR3 spans 14 residues. V lost 4 bases to trimming and J lost 5 bases; unmatched junction nucleotides: 7. This CDR3 is CASSLNQGDETQYF. DNA for the CDR3: TGTGCCAGCTCACTAAACCAGGGGGACGAGACCCAGTACTTC.

This clonotype was counted a single time. The chain uses TRBV12-3 or TRBV12-4 and TRBJ2-1; 11 bases match TRBD2. TRBJ2-7 explains the end of the DNA better; the J call may be wrong. This CDR3 is 15 amino acids long. The CDR3 loop reads CASSSGLADDNEQYF. CDR3 in DNA: TGTGCCAGCAGTTCGGGACTAGCGGACGACAATGAGCAGTACTTC.

The gene calls are TRBV12-3 or TRBV12-4 and TRBJ2-1; 8 positions match TRBD2. This CDR3 is 15 amino acids long. The V and J ends lost 6 bases and 3 bases, in that order; junction bases with no gene match: 7. CDR3 sequence: CASSLPGGGYNEQFF. Here the CDR3 DNA reads TGTGCCAGCAGCCTACCCGGGGGGGGCTACAATGAGCAGTTCTTC.

The V and J genes are TRBV4-1 and TRBJ1-1; no firm D call. Germline values: CDR1 MGHRA, CDR2 YSYEKL. This CDR3 is built from 11 residues. V gave up 1 base and J gave up 5 bases, with 2 bases separating them. For the CDR3, the DNA is TGCGCCAGCAGCCAAGCGACTGAAGCTTTCTTT. Its translation is CASSQATEAFF.

The table lists this clonotype with a few counts. The chain couples TRBV28 to TRBJ2-1, with 9 bases that match TRBD1. Germline V gene sequence: CDR1 MDHEN, CDR2 SYDVKM. The CDR3 is made up of 16 amino acids. V dropped 6 bases and J dropped 0; count of bases not matched to a gene: 6. CDR3: CASRGGTGSSYNEQFF. DNA of the CDR3: TGTGCCAGCAGAGGCGGGACAGGGAGCTCCTACAATGAGCAGTTCTTC.

The chain is built from TRBV6-2 or TRBV6-3 and TRBJ2-5; 9 nucleotides align to TRBD2. Germline V gene lookup returns CDR1 MNHEY and CDR2 SVGEGT. After removal of 8 bases from V and 1 base from J, the junction contained 5 bases not matched to a gene. The CDR3 runs to 14 residues. The CDR3 is CASVTSGPQETQYF. The CDR3 DNA reads as TGTGCCAGCGTAACTAGCGGGCCCCAAGAGACCCAGTACTTC.

A few counts support this clonotype. V and J are TRBV29-1 and TRBJ1-1, with 7 bases matching TRBD1. CDR3 size: 13 residues. Germline CDR1 SQVTM, CDR2 ANQGSEA. J lost 2 bases, V lost 6 bases, and 6 bases had no gene match. Written as DNA, the CDR3 is TGCAGCGTAGGACAGGTGGCAAACACTGAAGCTTTCTTT. It is translated as CSVGQVANTEAFF.

J is TRBJ2-7 and V is TRBV20-1; 7 nucleotides agree with TRBD2. V lost 0 bases to trimming and J lost 2 bases; unmatched junction nucleotides: 7. From germline, CDR1 is DFQATT and CDR2 SNEGSKA (reference sequence). The length of the CDR3 is 15 residues. CDR3 residues: CSARDPAGVPYEQYF. The DNA for the CDR3 is TGCAGTGCTAGAGACCCTGCGGGGGTACCCTACGAGCAGTACTTC.

The V call is TRBV7-3, the J call TRBJ2-7; D is perhaps TRBD2 (6 bases). Gene TRBJ2-1 matches the end of the DNA better, so the J call may be wrong. The germline gives CDR1 SGHTA, CDR2 FQGTGA. CDR3 length equals 15 residues. The CDR3 is CASSFRTSPRGEQFF. The CDR3 coding sequence is TGTGCCAGCAGCTTTCGGACCTCCCCGCGGGGTGAGCAGTTCTTC.

This clonotype was found a few times. V gene TRBV20-1 combines with J gene TRBJ2-1, with 8 bases matching TRBD2. The J segment lost 8 bases and the V segment lost 6 bases, leaving 15 bases of the junction unmatched. Looked up from germline, CDR1 is DFQATT and CDR2 is SNEGSKA (reference sequence). The CDR3 totals 15 residues. The CDR3 region has the DNA TGCAGTGCCTACCCCCGGGGGGGGATCCGCTATGAGCAGTTCTTC. It yields the protein CSAYPRGGIRYEQFF.

The chain joins TRBV6-1 to TRBJ1-2; a weak D match, TRBD1 (6 bases). CDR3 size: 15 residues. CDR1 is MNHNS, CDR2 SASEGT, per germline. V lost 2 bases to trimming and J lost 7 bases, with 17 bases between them. CDR3 nucleotides: TGTGCCAGCAGTGAAATGGAGGGCAGGGGCCTTGGCTACACCTTC. It encodes CASSEMEGRGLGYTF.

As to this clonotype: Compared with germline, one end of the junction differs, possibly owing to a read error. The chain recombines TRBV25-1 with TRBJ2-6; D possibly matches TRBD1 or TRBD2 (6 bases each). CDR3 size: 14 residues. From germline, CDR1 is MGHDK and CDR2 SYGVNS. The CDR3 loop is CASRGQREANVRTF. Here the CDR3 DNA reads TGTGCCAGCAGAGGACAGAGGGAGGCCAACGTCCGGACTTTC.

This clonotype was seen a handful of times. This rearrangement joins TRBV29-1 to TRBJ2-7, with 11 bases that match TRBD2. The CDR3 sequence is 15 residues long. Trimming took 3 bases from V and 0 from J; bases not matched to a gene: 4. The germline V gene encodes CDR1 SQVTM and CDR2 ANQGSEA. CDR3: CSVDGGLADSYEQYF. The CDR3, as DNA: TGCAGCGTTGATGGGGGACTAGCGGACTCCTACGAGCAGTACTTC.

The V and J genes are TRBV7-9 and TRBJ2-1; 7 bases align to TRBD2. The J segment lost 9 bases and the V segment lost 5 bases, leaving 16 bases of the junction unmatched. The CDR3 runs 16 residues. CDR1 and CDR2 from the germline V gene are SEHNR and FQNEAQ (reference sequence). The CDR3 reads CASSPLPRGTDAEQFF. DNA for the CDR3: TGTGCCAGCAGCCCCCTTCCGCGGGGGACCGACGCTGAGCAGTTCTTC.

The rearrangement joins TRBV7-6 to TRBJ2-5, with D hard to call. The germline V gene encodes CDR1 SGHVS and CDR2 FNYEAQ. V was shortened by 2 bases and J by 5 bases, with 15 bases between the two germline ends. There are 15 residues in the CDR3. The CDR3, as DNA: TGTGCCAGCAGCTTACAGCCAGGTCTTATGGAGACCCAGTACTTC. Residues: CASSLQPGLMETQYF.

This clonotype was detected only a few times. The CDR3 DNA reads as TGTGCCAGCACCTCCGGGACAGGGGGCACTGAAGCTTTCTTT. This codes for CASTSGTGGTEAFF. The V gene is TRBV3-1, the J gene TRBJ1-1; 11 bases line up with TRBD1. Germline V gene data show CDR1 as LGHDT and CDR2 as YNNKEL (reference sequence). After removal of 7 bases from V and 4 bases from J, the junction contained 5 bases not matched to a gene. The CDR3 length is 14 residues.

This clonotype appeared a few times. This chain joins TRBV29-1 and TRBJ1-1, with no clear D. Germline lookup yields CDR1 SQVTM and CDR2 ANQGSEA. V was cut by 6 bases and J by 1 base, with 9 bases left in between. The CDR3 contains 12 residues. CDR3 loop: CSVLTANTEAFF. CDR3 nucleotides: TGCAGCGTATTGACGGCGAACACTGAAGCTTTCTTT.

This clonotype was detected many times. J is TRBJ2-3 and V is TRBV18, with TRBD2 matching 11 bases. V shed 8 bases and J 1 base; nucleotides not matched to a gene: 5. There are 15 residues in the CDR3. CDR1 KGHSH and CDR2 LQKENI come from the germline V gene. For the CDR3, the DNA is TGTGCCAGCAGCCCGGGACTAGCGGGCACAGATACGCAGTATTTT. Encoded protein: CASSPGLAGTDTQYF.

There are a few counts of this clonotype. This rearrangement joins TRBV12-3 or TRBV12-4 to TRBJ2-5; D is perhaps TRBD1 (5 bases). The DNA end lines up better with TRBJ2-7; the J call may be wrong. The CDR3 is 13 residues long. The CDR3, as DNA: TGTGCCAGCTCTCCCAGGGCGAACTACGAGCAGTACTTC. It translates to CASSPRANYEQYF.

The V and J genes are TRBV20-1 and TRBJ2-5; no firm D call. Trimming left V 3 bases short and J 0 bases short, with 14 bases between. CDR1 and CDR2 (germline): DFQATT, SNEGSKA (reference sequence). The CDR3 spans 15 residues. The CDR3 bases are TGCAGTGCTAGGCCCGGTTCGCAGTACCAAGAGACCCAGTACTTC. Encoded protein: CSARPGSQYQETQYF.

The rearrangement uses TRBV29-1 and TRBJ2-1; 9 nucleotides agree with TRBD2. The CDR3 is 18 residues long. V lost 2 bases to trimming and J lost 0 bases; unmatched junction nucleotides: 11. Per germline, CDR1 SQVTM and CDR2 ANQGSEA. In nucleotides, the CDR3 is TGCAGCGTTGAATTACCAGCGGGGGGCCCCAGCTCCTACAATGAGCAGTTCTTC. Its translation: CSVELPAGGPSSYNEQFF.

This clonotype was observed a handful of times. The CDR3 DNA is TGTGCCAGCAGTTACCAGCAGGGGACGAATGGCTACACCTTC. Amino acids: CASSYQQGTNGYTF. The rearrangement uses TRBV6-6 and TRBJ1-2; TRBD1 is a possible D gene (6 bases). V was shortened by 2 bases and J by 6 bases, with 13 bases between the two germline ends. CDR3 length: 14 amino acids. Looked up from germline, CDR1 is MNHNY and CDR2 is SVGAGI (reference sequence).